The entry below gives a single T cell receptor beta chain sequence along with its context. This clone's antigen is unknown. Base qualities are not recorded, but no much larger clone differs from it by a single base. Library preparation employed the immunoSEQ multiplex PCR assay. DNA from the cultured, isolated CD4+ T cells was subjected to TCR beta CDR3 sequencing. On the authors' methods: Non-productive TCR sequences were discarded, and reads were trimmed to the CDR3 region, with only CDR3s of 7 or more amino acids retained. The MANAFEST web app was used to pick out antigen-specific clonotypes by comparing their expansion in peptide wells with that in reference cultures. For clones to be considered positive, expansion at FDR<0.05 versus reference and all other wells, an odds ratio above 5, and a frequency above 0.1% in two replicate wells were required. A clonotype was defined as cross-reactive if the clonotype was significantly expanded both in SARS-CoV-2 spike wells and in at least one common cold coronavirus spike condition. Using the stringdist R package, CDR3 similarity was measured by Levenshtein distance, and unrooted trees were constructed with ape in R 3.6.1. TCRdb carries this immuneACCESS record with in-frame sequences only. Its versions omit some clonotypes, under half of them owing to an unresolved V gene in the studies checked, with the rest unexplained. V, J and clone size reflect that table, while D and trimming were determined from the DNA. In this sample the table shows roughly 60,000 clones, more than 60% of which occur a single time. The top ten hold around 19% of the sample.

The junction shows trimming of 1 base on V and 3 bases on J, plus 14 bases between the germline ends. Including the terminal cysteine and phenylalanine, the CDR3 comprises 16 residues. Solely the CDR3 DNA is kept, with 48 bases framed from the first base. CDR1 and CDR2 were assigned from the germline V gene (reference sequence) as LGHDT and YNNKEL. The data are from a study of vaccination effects on CD4 cells after COVID-19 (dated by TCRdb to about 2022). Background for the entire study: Participants received two doses of either the BNT162b2 or the mRNA-1273 mRNA SARS-CoV-2 vaccine. Altogether, nine to ten COVID-19 convalescent patients and a few SARS-CoV-2-naive healthy vaccine recipients made up the full study. SARS-CoV-2 spike-specific CD4+ TCR repertoires were compared before and after mRNA vaccination in COVID-19 convalescent patients and in infection-naive vaccine recipients. The Oncomine TCR Beta short-read assay on an Illumina iSeq 100 was used to sequence cultures from other donors in the study. Here is what the overall study found, with its caveats: Among healthy vaccine recipients, nearly all vaccine-induced clones were SARS-CoV-2 mono-reactive, and just 1 of 255 was cross-reactive with common cold coronaviruses. Limitations of the study were the small number of convalescent patients and the absence of early post-infection timepoints. Clones induced by infection and clones induced by vaccination both contracted markedly at late timepoints after vaccination, which fits with T cell responses waning over time.

The ViraFEST assay stimulated PBMC with viral peptide pools and then used TCR sequencing to identify antigen-specific CD4+ T cell clonotypes by expansion. After around 11 days of culture, CD4+ T cells were isolated with the EasySep CD4+ T cell isolation kit. Healthy vaccine recipients had no prior SARS-CoV-2 infection, confirmed by negative nucleocapsid antibodies before and after vaccination. Each well held two million PBMC cultured in IMDM containing roughly 5.1% human AB serum, about 10 IU/ml IL-2 and gentamicin, along with around 11 ug/ml peptides. Half of the culture medium was replaced with fresh IL-2-containing medium on days 3 and 7. Each peptide stimulation condition was cultured in triplicate wells unless otherwise noted. Using Ficoll-Paque Plus gradient centrifugation, PBMC were separated from whole blood and then either used fresh or cryopreserved at -140C. Overlapping peptide pools spanned the spike proteins of SARS-CoV-2 and the common cold coronaviruses HCoV-NL63, HCoV-OC43 and HCoV-229E. The QIAamp micro DNA kit was used to extract genomic DNA from the cultured CD4+ T cells.

The chain couples TRBV3-1 (or the pseudogene TRBV3-2) to TRBJ2-3; 7 matching bases give a weak D call of TRBD1. The specimen was CD4+ T cells from PBMCs cultured with SARS-CoV-2 spike peptides, collected before COVID-19 vaccination. This specimen's cell subset or site label, interpreted: SARS-CoV-2 spike overlapping peptide pool stimulation. This clonotype was obtained from a human donor who received a COVID-19 vaccine. CDR3 reads: CASSQGLQGRTDTQYF. The DNA sequence is as follows: TGTGCCAGCAGCCAAGGCCTACAGGGGAGGACAGATACGCAGTATTTT.